These 4 T cell receptor beta chains were sequenced from one sample in a study of blood T cells in healthy people across ages. A J-beta primer mix and a sample-barcoded 5' primer were used in a second PCR of roughly 6 to 12 cycles. One entry per CDR3 protein, called by TCRdb with MiXCR from the 5' RACE reads. Among 1.5 million to 2 million distinct CDR3 sequences, roughly 30% were seen once, and the ten largest hold approximately 11%. Material: blood. These receptors all come from a woman between 25 and 40 years old in good health.

There are a few counts of this clonotype. The junction and the germline gene differ at one end; a read error may be behind it. This chain connects TRBV7-3 to TRBJ2-3, with D perhaps matching TRBD1 or TRBD2 (5 bases each). CDR3 length equals 13 residues. Germline V gene sequence: CDR1 SGHTA, CDR2 FQGTGA. The CDR3 DNA follows: TGTGCCAGCAGCGCATCGGGGCCAGATATGCAGTATTTT. Amino acid sequence: CASSASGPDMQYF. Based on the CDR3 plus reference TRBV7-3 and TRBJ2-3, the full variable domain is GAGVSQTPSNKVTEKGKYVELRCDPISGHTALYWYRQSLGQGPEFLIYFQGTGAADDSGLPNDRFFAVRPEGSVSTLKIQRTERGDSAVYLCASSASGPDMQYFGPGTRLTVL.

This clonotype was observed at least ten times. The chain joins TRBV13 to TRBJ2-3; weak D call: TRBD1 (6 bases). The CDR3 consists of 15 residues. Looked up from germline, CDR1 is PRHDT and CDR2 is FYEKMQ (reference sequence). V was pared by 4 bases and J by 0 bases, with 11 bases between. CDR3 DNA sequence: TGTGCCAGCAGCTCGGACAGTTATAGCACAGATACGCAGTATTTT. Translated: CASSSDSYSTDTQYF. Based on the CDR3 plus reference TRBV13 and TRBJ2-3, the full variable domain is AAGVIQSPRHLIKEKRETATLKCYPIPRHDTVYWYQQGPGQDPQFLISFYEKMQSDKGSIPDRFSAQQFSDYHSELNMSSLELGDSALYFCASSSDSYSTDTQYFGPGTRLTVL.

The chain uses TRBV20-1 and TRBJ2-3; 11 positions match TRBD2. In germline, CDR1 is DFQATT, CDR2 SNEGSKA (reference sequence). This CDR3 region has 13 residues. The V and J ends lost 5 bases and 8 bases, in that order; junction bases with no gene match: 6. The CDR3 bases are TGCAGTGCTCGGCTAGCGGGGGGAGTTACGCAGTATTTT. The encoded protein is CSARLAGGVTQYF.

This clonotype has just a few counts. V gene TRBV20-1 combines with J gene TRBJ1-1; TRBD1 aligns across 7 bases. CDR1 DFQATT and CDR2 SNEGSKA come from the germline V gene (reference sequence). The CDR3 has 12 residues. The CDR3 sequence is CSATGSPTEAFF. Written as DNA, the CDR3 is TGCAGCGCGACAGGGTCCCCCACTGAAGCTTTCTTT.